This T cell receptor beta chain comes out of a study of blood T cell repertoires in COVID-19 (dated by TCRdb to 2018 to 2021). Describing the broader study: Samples from collaborators originated in the United States, Italy and Spain and spanned both the acute and convalescent phases of COVID-19. The prospective study material was composed of cDNA or gDNA derived from T cells, B-cell-depleted T cells, or PBMCs. Deeply sampled blood TCRbeta repertoires from subjects exposed to, actively infected with, or recovered from COVID-19 were included in the dataset. The repertoires were released in a freely available public database intended as a resource for research on the immune response to SARS-CoV-2. Samples came from the ongoing ImmuneRACE study (first 160 participants) plus 1,254 subjects from 6 global collaborators. Sample metadata almost always included a de-identified subject ID, COVID-19 status, age in years and sex. Where available, HLA class I and class II types were obtained from metadata supplied by the sample provider rather than from assay-based typing. Paper-wide results and their limitations: Clinical and demographic metadata were provided uncurated, with the amount varying by source and participant.

Notes on this clone: The specificity of this receptor is unknown. No base-level quality is on record; no much larger clone is a single base apart.

In the prospective study, participants were about 18 to 90 years old, resided in around 25 geographic areas of the United States, and were enrolled through a virtual design. Cohort assignment in the prospective study relied on participant-reported clinical history from a screening survey and a study questionnaire. ImmuneRACE Cohort 3 recovered participants were defined by two consecutive negative NP/OP PCR tests, healthcare professional clearance, or symptom resolution. Each participant in the prospective study had whole blood, serum and a nasopharyngeal or oropharyngeal swab collected by mobile phlebotomists. Participants in the prospective study had the option to provide additional blood draws and questionnaires over a 2-month period. Before DNA extraction, prospective study blood samples were shipped either frozen or at room temperature. TCRbeta CDR3 regions were amplified from genomic DNA by means of the immunoSEQ Assay, a bias-controlled multiplex PCR. In the paper's pipeline: Within the assay, amplification of reference gene primers was used to estimate how many nucleated cells each sample contained. To quantify the absolute abundance of each unique TCRbeta CDR3 rearrangement, sequence reads were collapsed and filtered. For each sample, productive Simpson clonality was calculated as the square root of Simpson's diversity index across productive rearrangements. TCRdb took over this immuneACCESS table, retaining in-frame rearrangements with V and J assigned. Such tables are incomplete; in checked studies, under half of the missing clones stem from an unresolved V gene, and the remainder is unexplained. That table gives V, J and clone size, and the DNA gave D and trimming. The table for this sample lists fewer than 300,000 clones; roughly 85% of them were counted only once. The ten largest clones capture 2.5% to 3% of the sample.

CDR1 SGDLS and CDR2 YYNGEE are derived from the germline V gene. Trimming takes 4 bases from V and 2 bases from J, and the germline ends sit 16 bases apart. Including the terminal cysteine and phenylalanine, the CDR3 comprises 16 residues. Solely the CDR3 DNA is kept, with 48 bases framed from the first base. The sequence was collected from a woman between 50 and 59 years old who had recovered from COVID-19. The specimen was PBMCs or T cells enriched from blood (not recorded which). The chain links TRBV9 with TRBJ1-3; the D gene is not confidently resolved. The CDR3 protein is CASSSSPISTGNTIYF. The base sequence is TGTGCCAGCAGCTCATCCCCTATTTCTACTGGAAACACCATATATTTT. Here the CDR3 is joined to the reference TRBV9 and TRBJ1-3 genes, and the full variable domain is: DSGVTQTPKHLITATGQRVTLRCSPRSGDLSVYWYQQSLDQGLQFLIQYYNGEERAKGNILERFSAQQFPDLHSELNLSSLELGDSALYFCASSSSPISTGNTIYFGEGSWLTVV.